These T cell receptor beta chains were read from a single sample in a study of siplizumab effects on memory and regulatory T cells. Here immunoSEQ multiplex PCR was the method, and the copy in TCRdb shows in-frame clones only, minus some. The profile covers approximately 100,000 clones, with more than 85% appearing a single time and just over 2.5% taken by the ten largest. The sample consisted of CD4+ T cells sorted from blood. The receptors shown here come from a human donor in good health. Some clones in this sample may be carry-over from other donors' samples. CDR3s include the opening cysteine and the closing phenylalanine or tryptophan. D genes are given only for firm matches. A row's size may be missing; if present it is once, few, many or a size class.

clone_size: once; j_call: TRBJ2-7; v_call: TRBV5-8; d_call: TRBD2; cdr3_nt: TGTGCCAGCAGCTTAGGGACTAGCGGGACTAGCGAGCAGTACTTC; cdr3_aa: CASSLGTSGTSEQYF
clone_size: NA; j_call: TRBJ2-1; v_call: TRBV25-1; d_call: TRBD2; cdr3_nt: TGTGCCAGCAGTGCCGCCGGGACTAGCGGGAATGTCTACAATGAGCAGTTCTTC; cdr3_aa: CASSAAGTSGNVYNEQFF
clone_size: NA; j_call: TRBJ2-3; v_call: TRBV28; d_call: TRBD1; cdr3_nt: TGTGCCATCACGGGACAGCAAGGAGATACGCAGTATTTT; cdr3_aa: CAITGQQGDTQYF
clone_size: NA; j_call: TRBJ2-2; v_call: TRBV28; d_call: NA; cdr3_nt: TGTGCCAGCAGTCCCCCCGGGACAAATCGGAGGGAGCTGTTTTTT; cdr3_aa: CASSPPGTNRRELFF
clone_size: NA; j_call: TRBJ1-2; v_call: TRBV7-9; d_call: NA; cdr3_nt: TGTGCCAGCAGCTTGCCGACCGGAACTCTTGGCTACACCTTC; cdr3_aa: CASSLPTGTLGYTF
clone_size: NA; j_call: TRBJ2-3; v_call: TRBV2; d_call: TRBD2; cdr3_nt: TGTGCCAGCAACAGACTAGCGGGAGACGGAGATACGCAGTATTTT; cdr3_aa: CASNRLAGDGDTQYF
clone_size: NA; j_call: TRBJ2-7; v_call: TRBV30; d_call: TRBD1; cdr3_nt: TGTGCCTGGAGCCTGACAGGGGCCAGTGGCGAGCAGTACTTC; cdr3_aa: CAWSLTGASGEQYF
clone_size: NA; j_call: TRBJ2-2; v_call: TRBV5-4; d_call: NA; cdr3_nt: TGTGCCAGCAGCTTGGCCCCAGGGGCTGTAACCGGGGAGCTGTTTTTT; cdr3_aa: CASSLAPGAVTGELFF
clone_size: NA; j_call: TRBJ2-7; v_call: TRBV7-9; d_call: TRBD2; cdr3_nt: TGTGCCAGCAGCTTAGCTAGCGGGAATGTCTACGAGCAGTACTTC; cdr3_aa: CASSLASGNVYEQYF
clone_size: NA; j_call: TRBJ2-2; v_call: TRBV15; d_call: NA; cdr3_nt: TGTGCCACCGGACCGACTGCTAACACCGGGGAGCTGTTTTTT; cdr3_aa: CATGPTANTGELFF
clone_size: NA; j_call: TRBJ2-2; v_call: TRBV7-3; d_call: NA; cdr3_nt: TGTGCCAGCAGCTTAACAGAGACCGGGGAGCTGTTTTTT; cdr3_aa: CASSLTETGELFF
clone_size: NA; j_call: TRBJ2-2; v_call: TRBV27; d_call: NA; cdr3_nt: TGTGCCAGCAGTTTATCGAGGGGGTACGGGGAGCTGTTTTTT; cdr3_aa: CASSLSRGYGELFF
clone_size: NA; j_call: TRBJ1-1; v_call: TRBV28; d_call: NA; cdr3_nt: TGTGCCAGCGCCCTCCCGAACACTGAAGCTTTCTTT; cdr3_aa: CASALPNTEAFF
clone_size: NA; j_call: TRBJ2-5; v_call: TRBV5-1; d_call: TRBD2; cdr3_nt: TGCGCCAGCAGTCCCCTAGCGGGAGGATGGGAGACCCAGTACTTC; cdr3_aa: CASSPLAGGWETQYF
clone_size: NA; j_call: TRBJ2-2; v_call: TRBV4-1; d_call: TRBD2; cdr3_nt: TGCGCCAGCAGCCGCACTAGCGGGACCAAGAACACCGGGGAGCTGTTTTTT; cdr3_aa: CASSRTSGTKNTGELFF
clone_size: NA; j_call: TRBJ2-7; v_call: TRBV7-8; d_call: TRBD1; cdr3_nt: TGTGCCAGCAGCCTCTCCCGGACAGGGGGCGAGCAGTACTTC; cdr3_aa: CASSLSRTGGEQYF
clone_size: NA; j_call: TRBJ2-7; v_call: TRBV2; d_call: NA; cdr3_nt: TGTGCCAGCAGTATGGGCGGATACGAGCAGTACTTC; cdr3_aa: CASSMGGYEQYF
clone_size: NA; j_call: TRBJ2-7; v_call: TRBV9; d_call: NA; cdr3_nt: TGTGCCAGCAGCGTAGGCCCCCCCTACGAGCAGTACTTC; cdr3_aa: CASSVGPPYEQYF
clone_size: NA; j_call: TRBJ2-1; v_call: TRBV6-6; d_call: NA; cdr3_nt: TGTGCCAGCAGTTATGGTGGGTATGAGCAGTTCTTC; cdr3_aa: CASSYGGYEQFF
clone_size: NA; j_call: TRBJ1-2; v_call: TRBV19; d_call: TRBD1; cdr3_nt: TGTGCCAGTAGTACCCTGACAGGGGGCTATGGCTACACCTTC; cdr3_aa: CASSTLTGGYGYTF
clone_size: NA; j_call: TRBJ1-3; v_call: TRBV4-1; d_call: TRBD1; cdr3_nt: TGCGCCAGCAGCCAAAAACCGGGACAGGGGGGCAGCTCTGGAAACACCATATATTTT; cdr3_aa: CASSQKPGQGGSSGNTIYF
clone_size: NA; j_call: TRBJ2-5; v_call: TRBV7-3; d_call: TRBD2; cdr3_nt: TGTGCCAGCAGCTTAAGGTCGACTAGCGATATGGAGACCCAGTACTTC; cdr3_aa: CASSLRSTSDMETQYF
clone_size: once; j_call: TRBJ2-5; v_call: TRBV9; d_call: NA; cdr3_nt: TGTGCCAGCAGTAAAAGCGGCAAAGAGACCCAGTACTTC; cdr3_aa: CASSKSGKETQYF
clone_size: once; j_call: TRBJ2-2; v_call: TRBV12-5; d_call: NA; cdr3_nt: TGTGCTAGTGGTACCGCGGGGCGCGGGGAGCTGTTTTTT; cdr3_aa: CASGTAGRGELFF
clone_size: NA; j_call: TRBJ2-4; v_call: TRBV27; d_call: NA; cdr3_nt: TGTGCCAGCAGGGCCGGTGCACTAGCCAAAAACATTCAGTACTTC; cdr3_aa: CASRAGALAKNIQYF
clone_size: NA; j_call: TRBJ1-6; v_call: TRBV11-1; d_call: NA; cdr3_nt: TGTGCCAGCAGCGTCGCCGGGACAACGAATTCACCCCTCCACTTT; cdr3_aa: CASSVAGTTNSPLHF
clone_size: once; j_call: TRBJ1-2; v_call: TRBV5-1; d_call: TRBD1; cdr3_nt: TGCGCCAGCAGCTTGGCCGTTGGACAGGGGACGAATGGCTACACCTTC; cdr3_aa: CASSLAVGQGTNGYTF
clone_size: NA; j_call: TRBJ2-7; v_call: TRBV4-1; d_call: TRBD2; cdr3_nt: TGCGCCAGCAGCCAAAGCGGGACTACCTTACGAGGGACGCAGTACTTC; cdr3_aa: CASSQSGTTLRGTQYF
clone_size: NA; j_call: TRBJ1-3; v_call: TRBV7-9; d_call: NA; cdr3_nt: TGTGCCAGCAGCTTATGGGGGGGAAACACCATATATTTT; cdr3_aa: CASSLWGGNTIYF
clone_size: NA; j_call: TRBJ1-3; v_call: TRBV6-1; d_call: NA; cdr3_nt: TGTGCCAGCAGTTCCCAGGGGCCTGGAAACACCATATATTTT; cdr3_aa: CASSSQGPGNTIYF
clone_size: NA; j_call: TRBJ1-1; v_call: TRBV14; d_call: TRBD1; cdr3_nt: TGTGCCAGCAGCCAAGAGACAGGGGGCCAAGTGGATACTGAAGCTTTCTTT; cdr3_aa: CASSQETGGQVDTEAFF
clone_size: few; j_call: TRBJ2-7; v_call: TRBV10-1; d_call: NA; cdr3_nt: TGCGCCAGCAGTGAAGGAGGGTACGAGCAGTACTTC; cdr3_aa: CASSEGGYEQYF
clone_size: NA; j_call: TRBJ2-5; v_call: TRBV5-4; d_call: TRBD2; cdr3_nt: TGTGCCAGCAGCTTGGAGGCCGGGACTAGCGTCGGGGAGACCCAGTACTTC; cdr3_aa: CASSLEAGTSVGETQYF
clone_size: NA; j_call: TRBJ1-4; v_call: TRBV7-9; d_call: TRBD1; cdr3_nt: TGTGCCAGCAGCTTAGGACAGGGACCTGAAAAACTGTTTTTT; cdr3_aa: CASSLGQGPEKLFF
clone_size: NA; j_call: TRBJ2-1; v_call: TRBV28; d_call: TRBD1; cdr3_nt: TGTGCCAGCAGTTTTAAGGTGACAGGGGGACCCAATGAGCAGTTCTTC; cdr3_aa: CASSFKVTGGPNEQFF